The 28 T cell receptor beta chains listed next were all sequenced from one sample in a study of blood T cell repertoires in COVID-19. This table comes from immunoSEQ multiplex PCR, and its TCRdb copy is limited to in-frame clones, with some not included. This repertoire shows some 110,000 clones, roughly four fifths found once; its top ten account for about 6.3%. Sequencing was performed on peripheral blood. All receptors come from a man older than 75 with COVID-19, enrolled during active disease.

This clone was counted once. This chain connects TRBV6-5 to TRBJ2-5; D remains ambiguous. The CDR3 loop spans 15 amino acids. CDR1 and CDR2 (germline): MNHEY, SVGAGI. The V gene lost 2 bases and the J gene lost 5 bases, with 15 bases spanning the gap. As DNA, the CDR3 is TGTGCCAGCAGTTACCCCGCGCGGAGAGCGGAGACCCAGTACTTC. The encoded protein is CASSYPARRAETQYF.

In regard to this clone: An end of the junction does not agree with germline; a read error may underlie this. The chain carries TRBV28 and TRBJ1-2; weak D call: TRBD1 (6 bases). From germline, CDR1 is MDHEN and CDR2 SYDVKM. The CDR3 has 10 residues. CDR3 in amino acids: CASSGGGYDF. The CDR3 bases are TGTGCCAGCAGTGGTGGGGGCTACGACTTC.

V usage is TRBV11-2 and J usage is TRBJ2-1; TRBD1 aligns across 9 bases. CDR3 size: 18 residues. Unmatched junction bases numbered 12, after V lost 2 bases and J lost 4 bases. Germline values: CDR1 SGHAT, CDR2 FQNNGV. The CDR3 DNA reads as TGTGCCAGCAGCTTACGCCTAAACCGGGACAGGGTGTACAATGAGCAGTTCTTC. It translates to CASSLRLNRDRVYNEQFF.

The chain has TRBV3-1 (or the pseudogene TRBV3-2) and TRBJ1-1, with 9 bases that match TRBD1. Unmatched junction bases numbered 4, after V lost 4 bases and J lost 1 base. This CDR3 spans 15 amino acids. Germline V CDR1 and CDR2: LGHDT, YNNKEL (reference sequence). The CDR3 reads CASSPWDRANTEAFF. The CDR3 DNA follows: TGTGCCAGCAGCCCGTGGGACAGGGCGAACACTGAAGCTTTCTTT.

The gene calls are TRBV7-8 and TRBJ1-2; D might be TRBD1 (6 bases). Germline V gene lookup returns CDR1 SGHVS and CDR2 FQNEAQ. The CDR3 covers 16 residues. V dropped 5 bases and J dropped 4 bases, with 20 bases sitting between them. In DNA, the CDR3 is TGTGCCAGCAGCGGAGCCTGGTGGCAGGGGACCTATGGCTACACCTTC. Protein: CASSGAWWQGTYGYTF.

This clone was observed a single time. CDR3 amino acids: CASSGDFTLATDTQYF. The CDR3 DNA reads TGTGCCAGCAGCGGGGACTTCACCCTAGCAACAGATACGCAGTATTTT. The genes are TRBV7-8 and TRBJ2-3, with D possibly TRBD2 on 6 matching bases. V lost 5 bases to trimming and J lost 3 bases, with 18 bases between them. Germline V gives CDR1 SGHVS, CDR2 FQNEAQ. The CDR3 runs 16 residues.

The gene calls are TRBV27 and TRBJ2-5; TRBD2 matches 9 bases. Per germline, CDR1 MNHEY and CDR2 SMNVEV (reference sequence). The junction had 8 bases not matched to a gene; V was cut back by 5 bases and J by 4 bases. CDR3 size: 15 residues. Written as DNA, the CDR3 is TGTGCCAGCAGTACCTTGGCGGGAGGGGGAGAGACCCAGTACTTC. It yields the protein CASSTLAGGGETQYF.

The CDR3: CASSLSGLGSNQPQHF. The DNA for the CDR3 is TGTGCCAGCAGTTTATCAGGGCTCGGGAGCAATCAGCCCCAGCATTTT. The chain joins TRBV28 to TRBJ1-5; a weak D match, TRBD1 (5 bases). V was clipped by 1 base and J by 1 base, with 11 bases between them. The CDR3 is 16 residues long. Germline CDR1 MDHEN, CDR2 SYDVKM.

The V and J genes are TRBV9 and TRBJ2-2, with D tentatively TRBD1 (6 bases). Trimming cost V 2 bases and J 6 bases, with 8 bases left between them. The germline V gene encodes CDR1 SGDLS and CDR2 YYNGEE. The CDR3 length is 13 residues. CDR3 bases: TGTGCCAGCAGCGTGGGGGCCCCCGGGGAGCTGTTTTTT. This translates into CASSVGAPGELFF.

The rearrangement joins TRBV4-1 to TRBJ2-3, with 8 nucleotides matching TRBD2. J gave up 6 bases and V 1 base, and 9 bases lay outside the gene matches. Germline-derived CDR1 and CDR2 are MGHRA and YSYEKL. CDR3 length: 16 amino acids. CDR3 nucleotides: TGCGCCAGCAGCCAAGTGGGACTAGTCGGCGGGGATACGCAGTATTTT. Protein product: CASSQVGLVGGDTQYF.

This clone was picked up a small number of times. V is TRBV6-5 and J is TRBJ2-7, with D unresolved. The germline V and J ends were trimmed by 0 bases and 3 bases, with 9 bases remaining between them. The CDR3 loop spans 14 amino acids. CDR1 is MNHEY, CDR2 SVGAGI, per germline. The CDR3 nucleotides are TGTGCCAGCAGTTACTCCCCCCAGTTCTACGAGCAGTACTTC. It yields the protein CASSYSPQFYEQYF.

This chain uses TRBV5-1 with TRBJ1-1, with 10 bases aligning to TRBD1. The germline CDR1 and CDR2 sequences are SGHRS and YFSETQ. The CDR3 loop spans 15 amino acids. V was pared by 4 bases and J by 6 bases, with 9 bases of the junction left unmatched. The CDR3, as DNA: TGCGCCAGCAGCCCATGGACAGGGGGTAAGGCTGAAGCTTTCTTT. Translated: CASSPWTGGKAEAFF.

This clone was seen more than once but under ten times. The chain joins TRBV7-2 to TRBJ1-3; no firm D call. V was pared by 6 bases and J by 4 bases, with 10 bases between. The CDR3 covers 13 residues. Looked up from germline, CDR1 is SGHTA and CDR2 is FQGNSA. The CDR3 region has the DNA TGTGCCAGCAGTTCCCTCCCCGGAAACACCATATATTTT. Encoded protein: CASSSLPGNTIYF.

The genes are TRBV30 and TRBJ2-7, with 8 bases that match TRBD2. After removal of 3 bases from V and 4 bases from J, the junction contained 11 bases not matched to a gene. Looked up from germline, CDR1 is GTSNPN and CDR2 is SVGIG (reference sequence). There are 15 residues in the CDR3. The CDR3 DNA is TGTGCCTGGAGCCTAGAACTAGCGGAAGTATACGAGCAGTACTTC. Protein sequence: CAWSLELAEVYEQYF.

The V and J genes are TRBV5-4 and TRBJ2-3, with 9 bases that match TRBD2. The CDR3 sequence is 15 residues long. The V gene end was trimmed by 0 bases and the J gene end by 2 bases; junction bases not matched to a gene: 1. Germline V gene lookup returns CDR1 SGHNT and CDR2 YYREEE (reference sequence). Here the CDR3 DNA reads TGTGCCAGCAGCTTGGGACTAGCGGACACAGATACGCAGTATTTT. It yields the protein CASSLGLADTDTQYF.

The CDR3 nucleotides read TGCGCCAGCAGCTTGAAAACAGGGGTTCGGGAAAAACTGTTTTTT. Amino acid sequence: CASSLKTGVREKLFF. This chain joins TRBV5-1 and TRBJ1-4; 7 positions match TRBD1. V lost 1 base, J lost 8 bases, and 8 bases stayed unmatched. Per germline, CDR1 SGHRS and CDR2 YFSETQ. The CDR3 extends over 15 amino acids.

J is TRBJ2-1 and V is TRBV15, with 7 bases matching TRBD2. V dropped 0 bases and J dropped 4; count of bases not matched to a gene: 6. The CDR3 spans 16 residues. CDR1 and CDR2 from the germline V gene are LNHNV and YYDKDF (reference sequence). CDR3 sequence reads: CATSRDPSGAYNEQFF. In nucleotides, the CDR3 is TGTGCCACCAGCAGAGATCCGAGCGGGGCGTACAATGAGCAGTTCTTC.

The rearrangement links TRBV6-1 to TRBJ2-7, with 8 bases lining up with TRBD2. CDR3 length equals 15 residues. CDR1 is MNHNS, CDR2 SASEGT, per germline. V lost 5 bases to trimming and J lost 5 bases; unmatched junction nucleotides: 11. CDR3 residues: CASSRTSGEGNEQYF. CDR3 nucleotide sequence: TGTGCCAGCAGTCGCACTAGCGGTGAGGGAAACGAGCAGTACTTC.

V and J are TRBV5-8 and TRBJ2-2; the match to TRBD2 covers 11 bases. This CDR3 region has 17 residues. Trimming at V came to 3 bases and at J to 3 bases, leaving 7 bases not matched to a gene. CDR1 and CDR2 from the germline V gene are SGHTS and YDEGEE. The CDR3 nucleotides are TGTGCCAGCAGCTGGACCGGGACTAGCGGAGACACCGGGGAGCTGTTTTTT. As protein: CASSWTGTSGDTGELFF.

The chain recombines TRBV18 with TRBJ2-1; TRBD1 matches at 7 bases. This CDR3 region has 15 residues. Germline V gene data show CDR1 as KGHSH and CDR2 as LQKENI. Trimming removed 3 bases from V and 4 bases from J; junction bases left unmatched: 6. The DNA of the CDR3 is TGTGCCAGCTCACCCGATAGACAGGGATACAATGAGCAGTTCTTC. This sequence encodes CASSPDRQGYNEQFF.

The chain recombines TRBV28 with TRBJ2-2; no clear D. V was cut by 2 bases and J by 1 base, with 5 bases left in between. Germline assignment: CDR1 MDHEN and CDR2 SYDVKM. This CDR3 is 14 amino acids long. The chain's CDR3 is CASSLTENTGELFF. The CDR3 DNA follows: TGTGCCAGCAGTTTAACAGAGAACACCGGGGAGCTGTTTTTT. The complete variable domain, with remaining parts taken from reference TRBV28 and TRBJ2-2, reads DVKVTQSSRYLVKRTGEKVFLECVQDMDHENMFWYRQDPGLGLRLIYFSYDVKMKEKGDIPEGYSVSREKKERFSLILESASTNQTSMYLCASSLTENTGELFFGEGSRLTVL.

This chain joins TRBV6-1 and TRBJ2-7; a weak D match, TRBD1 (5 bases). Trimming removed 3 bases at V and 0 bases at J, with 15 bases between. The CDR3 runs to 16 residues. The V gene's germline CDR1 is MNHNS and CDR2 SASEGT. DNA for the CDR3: TGTGCCAGCAGTGAGCAATTCGACAGCCGCTCCTACGAGCAGTACTTC. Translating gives CASSEQFDSRSYEQYF.

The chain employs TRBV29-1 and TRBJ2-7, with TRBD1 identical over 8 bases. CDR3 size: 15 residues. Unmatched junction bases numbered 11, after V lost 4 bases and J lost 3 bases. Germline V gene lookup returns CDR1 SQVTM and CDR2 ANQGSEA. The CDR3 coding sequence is TGCAGCGTTGGCCTCGGGACAGGTGGACTCTACGAGCAGTACTTC. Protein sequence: CSVGLGTGGLYEQYF.

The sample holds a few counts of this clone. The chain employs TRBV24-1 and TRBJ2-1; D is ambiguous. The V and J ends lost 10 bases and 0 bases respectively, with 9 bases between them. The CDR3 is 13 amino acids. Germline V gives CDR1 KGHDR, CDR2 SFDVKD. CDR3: CATRKSSYNEQFF. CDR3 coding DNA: TGTGCCACACGAAAGAGCTCCTACAATGAGCAGTTCTTC.

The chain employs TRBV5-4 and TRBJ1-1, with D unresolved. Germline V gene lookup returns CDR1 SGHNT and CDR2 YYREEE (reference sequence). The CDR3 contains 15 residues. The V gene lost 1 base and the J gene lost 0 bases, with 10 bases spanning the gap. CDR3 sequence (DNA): TGTGCCAGCAGCTTGTCGATACAGATGAACACTGAAGCTTTCTTT. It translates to CASSLSIQMNTEAFF.

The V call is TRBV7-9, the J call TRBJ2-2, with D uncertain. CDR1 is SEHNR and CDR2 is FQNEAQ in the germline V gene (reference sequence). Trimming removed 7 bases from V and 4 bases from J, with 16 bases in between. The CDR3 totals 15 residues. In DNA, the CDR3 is TGTGCCAGCACCCTAGTCAGTTTTGGCACCGGGGAGCTGTTTTTT. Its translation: CASTLVSFGTGELFF.

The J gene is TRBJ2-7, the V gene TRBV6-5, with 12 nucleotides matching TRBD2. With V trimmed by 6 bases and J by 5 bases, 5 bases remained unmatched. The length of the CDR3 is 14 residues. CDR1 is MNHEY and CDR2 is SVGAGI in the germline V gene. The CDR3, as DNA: TGTGCCAGCAGGCGAGGGACTAGCGGGCACGAGCAGTACTTC. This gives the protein CASRRGTSGHEQYF.

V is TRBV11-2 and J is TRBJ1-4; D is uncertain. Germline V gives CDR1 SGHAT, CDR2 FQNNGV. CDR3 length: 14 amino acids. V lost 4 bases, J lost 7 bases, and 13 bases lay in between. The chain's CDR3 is CASSSLDGSEKLFF. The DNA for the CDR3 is TGTGCCAGCAGCTCTTTGGACGGGAGTGAAAAACTGTTTTTT.